This T cell receptor (beta chain) came from a study of T-cell memory formation after mild COVID-19 (dated by TCRdb to the early 2020s). Regarding the research as a whole: TCR sequence clusters from the two donors were largely donor specific. Longitudinal TCRalpha and TCRbeta repertoire sequencing tracked T-cell clones expanding and contracting after mild COVID-19 in a couple of donors. The cohort comprised two young, previously healthy adult volunteers, one female and one male.

This clonotype was observed a handful of times. There is no known antigen for this receptor. No base quality information exists; no much larger clone differs at one position. Ficoll-Paque density gradient centrifugation was used to isolate PBMCs. V sheds 0 bases and J sheds 3 bases, leaving 9 bases between their ends. Spanning cysteine to phenylalanine, the CDR3 consists of 14 amino acids. Here the CDR3 DNA is all that survives: 42 bases in frame from base 1. In the germline V gene, CDR1 corresponds to SGDLS and CDR2 to YYNGEE. This sample was sequenced with an Illumina NovaSeq 6000. TCRalpha and TCRbeta cDNA libraries were constructed by 5'RACE with constant-segment primers, with sample barcodes and unique molecular identifiers being introduced. RNA was extracted from every sample with Trizol reagent. Libraries were amplified in two PCR steps, with a second sample barcode and Illumina TruSeq adapters added in the second step. Sequencing of libraries was performed on an Illumina NovaSeq with 2 x 150 bp paired-end reads. From the authors' description of their analysis: Demultiplexing of reads and collapsing into UMI-guided consensus sequences were performed with migec v1.2.7. Using mixcr v2.1.11, the UMI consensuses were aligned to TRA and TRB V and J templates and assembled into clonotypes. Clonotypes were classified as expanded or contracted when called significant by both edgeR and NoisET, with noise models trained on biological replicates. For edgeR calls, the thresholds were a false discovery rate-adjusted p below 0.01 and a log2 fold-change of 1. As an exploratory analysis of dynamics, max-normalized trajectories of the 1000 most abundant clonotypes were examined by PCA with hierarchical clustering. Each responding clone was given a CD4 or CD8 phenotype based on the CD4+ and CD8+ repertoires, which had been sequenced separately. TCRdb ran its own pipeline on the public reads, namely fastp trimming at Q25 and MiXCR clone calling, and kept in-frame beta chains. Duplicate CDR3 protein sequences are folded into a single record with the most common DNA and genes. The V and J calls and clone size come from TCRdb's table, not from the authors' own analysis. In all, the sample holds about 320,000 distinct CDR3 sequences, and 14% of those were seen once. The ten largest clones add up to about 21% of the sample.

Study-level results and caveats: Only two mild cases were covered by the study, and larger cohorts that include severe cases with pre-infection samples were considered necessary. The detection of some responding clones in pre-infection memory suggests that pre-existing cross-reactive memory T cells joined the SARS-CoV-2 response. Whether the second-wave clones peaking on day 37 were SARS-CoV-2 specific was not confirmed. Contracting CD4+ clones turned up mainly in the CM and EM memory subsets, whereas EMRA was where CD8+ clones were enriched. Clones that contracted from day 15 to 85 showed balanced CD4/CD8 phenotypes, whereas a second wave of clones that expanded from day 15 to 37 leaned towards CD4+.

The chain couples TRBV9 to TRBJ1-1; there is no confident call for the D gene. The source of this sequence is a man between 18 and 29 years old who had mild COVID-19 (a few samples of this study predate the infection). The sample titles of this study are shuffled in the database, so cell type and time point are left out; the donor was told from shared clones. The sample comprised PBMCs or a T cell subset sorted from them (not recorded which). The DNA is TGTGCCAGCAGCGTAGGCGAAGGGTACACTGAAGCTTTCTTT. Its protein product is CASSVGEGYTEAFF.